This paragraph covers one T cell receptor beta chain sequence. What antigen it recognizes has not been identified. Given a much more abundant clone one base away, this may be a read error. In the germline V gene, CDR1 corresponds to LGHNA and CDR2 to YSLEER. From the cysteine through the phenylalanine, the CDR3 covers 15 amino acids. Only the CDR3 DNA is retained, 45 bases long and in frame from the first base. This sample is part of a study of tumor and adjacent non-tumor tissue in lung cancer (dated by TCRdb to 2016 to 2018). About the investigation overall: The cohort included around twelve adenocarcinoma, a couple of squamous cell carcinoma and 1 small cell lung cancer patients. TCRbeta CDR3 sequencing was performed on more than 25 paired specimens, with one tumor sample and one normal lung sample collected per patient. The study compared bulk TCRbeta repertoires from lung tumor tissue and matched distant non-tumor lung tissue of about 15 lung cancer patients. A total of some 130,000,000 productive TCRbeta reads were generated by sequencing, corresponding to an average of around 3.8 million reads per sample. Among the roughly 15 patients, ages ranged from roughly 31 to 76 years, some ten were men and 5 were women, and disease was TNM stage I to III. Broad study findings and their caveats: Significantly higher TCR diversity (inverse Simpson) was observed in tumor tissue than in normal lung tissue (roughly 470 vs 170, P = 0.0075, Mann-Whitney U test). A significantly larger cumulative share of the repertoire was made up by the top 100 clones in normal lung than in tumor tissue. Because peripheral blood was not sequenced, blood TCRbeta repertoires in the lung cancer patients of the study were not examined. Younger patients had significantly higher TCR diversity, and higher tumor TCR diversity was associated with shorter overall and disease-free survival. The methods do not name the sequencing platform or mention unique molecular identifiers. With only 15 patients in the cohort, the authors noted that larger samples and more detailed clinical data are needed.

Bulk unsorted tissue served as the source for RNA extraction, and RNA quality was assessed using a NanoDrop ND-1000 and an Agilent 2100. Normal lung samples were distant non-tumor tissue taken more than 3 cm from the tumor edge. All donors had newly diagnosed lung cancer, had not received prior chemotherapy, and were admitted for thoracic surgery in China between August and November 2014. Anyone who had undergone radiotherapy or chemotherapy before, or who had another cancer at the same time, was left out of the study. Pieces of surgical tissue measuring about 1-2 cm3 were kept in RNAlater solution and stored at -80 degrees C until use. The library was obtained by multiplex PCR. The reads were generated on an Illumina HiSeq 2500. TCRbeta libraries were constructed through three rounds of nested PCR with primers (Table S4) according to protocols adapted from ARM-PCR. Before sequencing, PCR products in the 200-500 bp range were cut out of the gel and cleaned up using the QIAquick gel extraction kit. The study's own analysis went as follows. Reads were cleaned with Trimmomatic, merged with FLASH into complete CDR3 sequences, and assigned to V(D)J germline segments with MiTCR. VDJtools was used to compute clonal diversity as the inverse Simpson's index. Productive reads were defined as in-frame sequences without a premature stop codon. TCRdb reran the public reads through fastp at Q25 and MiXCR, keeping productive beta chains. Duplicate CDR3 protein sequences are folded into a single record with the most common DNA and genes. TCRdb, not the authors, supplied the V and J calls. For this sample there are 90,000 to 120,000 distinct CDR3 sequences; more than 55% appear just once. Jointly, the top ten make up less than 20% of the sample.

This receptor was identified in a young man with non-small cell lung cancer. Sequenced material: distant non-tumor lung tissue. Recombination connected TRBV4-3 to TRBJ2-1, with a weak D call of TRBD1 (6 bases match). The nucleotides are TGCGCCAGCAGCCCCGAAAGGGGGATATACAATGAGCTGTTCTTC. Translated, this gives CASSPERGIYNELFF.